This T cell receptor (beta chain) was documented in a study of radiotherapy plus CTLA-4 blockade in lung cancer. On the study more broadly: Objective responses occurred in around 18% of patients; about 34% had disease control.

Using immunoSEQ multiplex PCR, the repertoire was profiled, and TCRdb retains in-frame clones only, with some absent. This sample has about 98,000 clones, with roughly 80% found just once. The CDR3 contains 14 residues. V lost 6 bases to trimming and J lost 3 bases; unmatched junction nucleotides: 7. Germline assignment: CDR1 MDHEN and CDR2 SYDVKM. Sample: peripheral blood, taken from a patient treated with radiotherapy plus ipilimumab. The V and J genes are TRBV28 and TRBJ2-7, with 8 bases aligning to TRBD2. This receptor was obtained from a human donor with non-small cell lung cancer who had a partial response to radiotherapy plus ipilimumab. CDR3 in amino acids: CASRAGTRRYEQYF. DNA for the CDR3: TGTGCCAGCAGGGCCGGGACTAGACGCTACGAGCAGTACTTC. The full variable domain, rest sourced from reference TRBV28 and TRBJ2-7, is DVKVTQSSRYLVKRTGEKVFLECVQDMDHENMFWYRQDPGLGLRLIYFSYDVKMKEKGDIPEGYSVSREKKERFSLILESASTNQTSMYLCASRAGTRRYEQYFGPGTRLTVT.